This T cell receptor beta chain was profiled in a study of T cell responses to AZD1222 COVID-19 vaccine. Study-level results: Donors were mostly white British, more females; clonal diversity possibly underestimated. Reportedly, close to half of spike-specific TCRs are directed against unmutated variant regions. Dominant at 160-218 and 743-854, vaccine-associated CD4 TCRs also spanned spike.

This CDR3 has 15 amino acids. The germline V gene encodes CDR1 SGHTA and CDR2 FQGNSA. Trimming at V came to 4 bases and at J to 5 bases, leaving 8 bases not matched to a gene. Only in-frame clones appear in the TCRdb table, and some are missing; sequencing was by immunoSEQ multiplex PCR. The table lists some 40,000 clones, around three quarters of them singletons. To note about this clone: Its antigen remains unidentified.

This clonotype originated in an adult in good health. Sequences were derived from peripheral blood, sampled on day 0 of AZD1222 vaccination. The chain recombines TRBV7-2 with TRBJ1-5; 7 positions match TRBD1. As DNA, the CDR3 is TGTGCCAGCAGCTGGCGACAGGGAGGGGATCAGCCCCAGCATTTT. Protein product: CASSWRQGGDQPQHF.